Listed here are 27 T cell receptor beta chains from one sample, sequenced in a study of T cell changes during pregnancy in multiple sclerosis (dated by TCRdb to the late 2010s). The library relied on the immunoSEQ multiplex PCR assay. Not all clones reach the TCRdb copy of this immuneACCESS table, which keeps in-frame sequences only. Checked studies attribute under half of the gap to unresolved V genes and leave the rest unexplained. The sample profile shows roughly 58,000 clones; 92% of them were found once. The ten biggest clones cover more than 0.15% of the sample. The source material was CD4+ T cells from peripheral blood mononuclear cells, sampled after pregnancy. All receptors come from a female donor in good health, enrolled as a control in a pregnancy study.

The chain employs TRBV5-1 and TRBJ2-5, with TRBD2 matching over 8 bases. The germline V gene has CDR1 SGHRS and CDR2 YFSETQ. CDR3 size: 15 residues. V lost 0 bases, J lost 5 bases, and 6 bases stayed unmatched. CDR3 nucleotide sequence: TGCGCCAGCAGCTTGGGTTACGGGGGGGCGGAGACCCAGTACTTC. Amino acids: CASSLGYGGAETQYF.

V and J are TRBV28 and TRBJ1-5; a possible D gene is TRBD1 (6 bases). Germline V gene lookup returns CDR1 MDHEN and CDR2 SYDVKM. The CDR3 length is 15 residues. The V and J ends lost 6 bases and 0 bases respectively, with 12 bases between them. The CDR3 is CASRPQGYSNQPQHF. The CDR3 nucleotides read TGTGCCAGCAGACCCCAGGGGTATAGCAATCAGCCCCAGCATTTT.

The rearrangement uses TRBV5-8 and TRBJ1-2; 8 nucleotides agree with TRBD1. Germline V CDR1 and CDR2: SGHTS, YDEGEE. The J segment lost 2 bases and the V segment lost 5 bases, leaving 5 bases of the junction unmatched. The CDR3 spans 14 residues. CDR3 in amino acids: CASRRTGSNYGYTF. The CDR3 DNA sequence: TGTGCCAGCAGGCGGACAGGGAGCAACTATGGCTACACCTTC.

The genes are TRBV30 and TRBJ1-3, with 7 bases matching TRBD1. CDR3 length: 15 amino acids. The V gene's germline CDR1 is GTSNPN and CDR2 SVGIG (reference sequence). V lost 0 bases, J lost 3 bases, and 5 bases stayed unmatched. The CDR3 protein is CAWSVQSGGGNTIYF. The CDR3 region has the DNA TGTGCCTGGAGTGTCCAATCAGGGGGTGGAAACACCATATATTTT. The variable domain in full, with the rest retrieved from reference TRBV30 and TRBJ1-3, is SQTIHQWPATLVQPVGSPLSLECTVEGTSNPNLYWYRQAAGRGLQLLFYSVGIGQISSEVPQNLSASRPQDRQFILSSKKLLLSDSGFYLCAWSVQSGGGNTIYFGEGSWLTVV.

This chain links TRBV7-2 with TRBJ2-7; 13 nucleotides line up with TRBD2. Trimming removed 2 bases from V and 3 bases from J; junction bases left unmatched: 10. The germline CDR1 and CDR2 sequences are SGHTA and FQGNSA. The CDR3 has 18 amino acids. The CDR3 nucleotides read TGTGCCAGCAGCTTACGCATAGGACTAGCGGGGGCTCGCTACGAGCAGTACTTC. Encoded protein: CASSLRIGLAGARYEQYF.

This chain joins TRBV5-5 and TRBJ2-7, with 8 positions matching TRBD1. Germline assignment: CDR1 SGHKS and CDR2 YYEKEE (reference sequence). Trimming at V came to 4 bases and at J to 3 bases, leaving 9 bases not matched to a gene. CDR3 length: 15 amino acids. CDR3 sequence: CASSPRDRSHYEQYF. The CDR3 DNA sequence: TGTGCCAGCAGCCCTCGGGACAGGTCACACTACGAGCAGTACTTC.

This sequence joins TRBV5-1 and TRBJ2-5; no firm D call. Trimming took 3 bases from V and 5 from J, leaving 14 bases between them. There are 14 residues in the CDR3. Germline V lookup: CDR1 SGHRS, CDR2 YFSETQ. This chain's CDR3 is CASSSPRGLETQYF. In nucleotides, the CDR3 is TGCGCCAGCAGCTCCCCGAGAGGTCTGGAGACCCAGTACTTC.

The chain is built from TRBV6-5 and TRBJ2-4; tentatively, D is TRBD1 (5 bases). V was cut by 2 bases and J by 0 bases, with 8 bases left in between. The CDR3 has 15 amino acids. Per germline, CDR1 MNHEY and CDR2 SVGAGI. The CDR3 sequence: CASSYGALAKNIQYF. For the CDR3, the DNA is TGTGCCAGCAGTTACGGGGCACTAGCCAAAAACATTCAGTACTTC.

The chain links TRBV10-3 to TRBJ2-1, with D perhaps matching TRBD2 (5 bases). V gave up 7 bases and J gave up 4 bases, with 17 bases separating them. The CDR3 length is 15 residues. Germline values: CDR1 ENHRY, CDR2 SYGVKD. The CDR3 nucleotides are TGTGCCATCAAAGACCACCGGAGGAAGTACAATGAGCAGTTCTTC. This gives the protein CAIKDHRRKYNEQFF.

The J gene is TRBJ1-1, the V gene TRBV19, with 7 bases aligning to TRBD1. The germline gives CDR1 LNHDA, CDR2 SQIVND (reference sequence). The ends lost 7 bases at V and 1 base at J; junction bases unmatched: 9. The CDR3 is 15 amino acids. This CDR3 reads CASTQPGQSNTEAFF. CDR3 sequence (DNA): TGTGCCAGTACCCAGCCGGGACAGTCGAACACTGAAGCTTTCTTT. Together with reference TRBV19 and TRBJ1-1, the CDR3 gives the full variable domain: DGGITQSPKYLFRKEGQNVTLSCEQNLNHDAMYWYRQDPGQGLRLIYYSQIVNDFQKGDIAEGYSVSREKKESFPLTVTSAQKNPTAFYLCASTQPGQSNTEAFFGQGTRLTVV.

V is TRBV7-2 and J is TRBJ1-4, with 7 positions matching TRBD1. Per the germline V gene, CDR1 is SGHTA and CDR2 is FQGNSA. This CDR3 comprises 16 residues. After removal of 1 base from V and 4 bases from J, the junction contained 6 bases not matched to a gene. CDR3 protein: CASSLVGQRVNEKLFF. CDR3 sequence (DNA): TGTGCCAGCAGCTTAGTGGGACAGAGGGTTAATGAAAAACTGTTTTTT.

The CDR3 DNA reads as TGCGCCAGCAGCTTGGCCGACAGCCGGAACACTGAAGCTTTCTTT. Residues: CASSLADSRNTEAFF. The chain is built from TRBV5-1 and TRBJ1-1; D is perhaps TRBD1 (5 bases). V was shortened by 0 bases and J by 1 base, with 10 bases between the two germline ends. This CDR3 is built from 15 residues. Germline-derived CDR1 and CDR2 are SGHRS and YFSETQ.

CDR3 DNA: TGCGCCAGCAGCTTGGTTCCGGGAGGGAACCGGGGCACCGGGGAGCTGTTTTTT. Amino acids: CASSLVPGGNRGTGELFF. This chain joins TRBV5-1 and TRBJ2-2; TRBD2 agrees at 8 bases. The trim removed 0 bases at V and 4 bases at J, leaving 11 bases unmatched. CDR3 size: 18 residues. Germline assignment: CDR1 SGHRS and CDR2 YFSETQ.

This clone was recorded a few times. The V gene is TRBV4-2, the J gene TRBJ1-1, with 10 bases fitting TRBD1. V trimming: 1 base; J trimming: 4 bases; junction bases outside the gene matches: 3. From germline, CDR1 is LGHNA and CDR2 YNFKEQ. The CDR3 sequence is 15 residues long. The chain's CDR3 is CASSQAGQGGTEAFF. The CDR3, as DNA: TGTGCCAGCAGCCAAGCCGGACAGGGGGGCACTGAAGCTTTCTTT.

This rearrangement joins TRBV19 to TRBJ1-1; tentative D call: TRBD1 (5 bases). Looked up from germline, CDR1 is LNHDA and CDR2 is SQIVND (reference sequence). Trimming pared 4 bases from V and 4 bases from J, leaving 10 bases between. This CDR3 contains 13 residues. The CDR3 here is CASSSREGTEAFF. The CDR3 DNA follows: TGTGCCAGTAGTAGCAGGGAAGGCACTGAAGCTTTCTTT.

V is TRBV7-2 and J is TRBJ2-3; D may be TRBD2 (7 bases). V was pared by 5 bases and J by 5 bases, with 17 bases between. The CDR3 is 15 amino acids. Looked up from germline, CDR1 is SGHTA and CDR2 is FQGNSA. CDR3 sequence: CASSLGGGGGDTQYF. CDR3 DNA sequence: TGTGCCAGCAGCCTTGGGGGCGGGGGAGGAGATACGCAGTATTTT.

The rearrangement uses TRBV5-1 and TRBJ2-3; 8 bases line up with TRBD1. The CDR3 sequence is 16 residues long. Germline CDR1 SGHRS, CDR2 YFSETQ. The ends lost 4 bases at V and 3 bases at J; junction bases unmatched: 10. The CDR3 here is CASSGTGGTGTDTQYF. The CDR3 region has the DNA TGCGCCAGCAGCGGGACAGGCGGAACGGGAACAGATACGCAGTATTTT.

This chain joins TRBV7-3 and TRBJ2-2; perhaps TRBD1 as D (6 bases). Between the trimmed V and J ends, which lost 0 bases and 1 base, there was a span of 12 bases. Germline CDR1 is SGHTA and CDR2 is FQGTGA. CDR3 length equals 17 residues. CDR3 nucleotides: TGTGCCAGCAGCTTAACGTCGAGGGGGAGGAACACCGGGGAGCTGTTTTTT. Protein: CASSLTSRGRNTGELFF.

The genes are TRBV18 and TRBJ2-3; 12 bases match TRBD2. V gave up 2 bases and J gave up 2 bases; unmatched junction bases: 5. The CDR3 runs 17 residues. CDR1 and CDR2 (germline): KGHSH, LQKENI. CDR3 sequence: CASSPATSGGNTDTQYF. CDR3 nucleotides: TGTGCCAGCTCACCAGCGACTAGCGGGGGTAACACAGATACGCAGTATTTT.

The gene calls are TRBV5-5 and TRBJ1-1; a weak D match, TRBD1 (5 bases). The CDR3 length is 13 residues. The V gene lost 1 base and the J gene lost 1 base, with 5 bases spanning the gap. Germline values: CDR1 SGHKS, CDR2 YYEKEE (reference sequence). The CDR3 coding sequence is TGTGCCAGCAGCTTGACAGGGAACACTGAAGCTTTCTTT. This codes for CASSLTGNTEAFF.

The chain recombines TRBV29-1 with TRBJ1-2, with TRBD1 matching over 9 bases. Unmatched junction bases numbered 6, after V lost 1 base and J lost 6 bases. This CDR3 spans 14 amino acids. Germline-derived CDR1 and CDR2 are SQVTM and ANQGSEA. This chain's CDR3 is CSVEGTGALNGYTF. The CDR3 bases are TGCAGCGTTGAAGGGACAGGGGCCCTCAATGGCTACACCTTC.

The V call is TRBV6-4, the J call TRBJ1-5, with D possibly TRBD1 on 6 matching bases. The length of the CDR3 is 15 residues. CDR1 MRHNA and CDR2 SNTAGT come from the germline V gene. Trimming pared 6 bases from V and 0 bases from J, leaving 12 bases between. In DNA, the CDR3 is TGTGCCAGCAGGGAACAGGGAAATAGCAATCAGCCCCAGCATTTT. Residues: CASREQGNSNQPQHF.

The rearrangement links TRBV7-2 to TRBJ1-3, with 9 bases aligning to TRBD1. CDR1 is SGHTA, CDR2 FQGNSA, per germline. V lost 3 bases and J lost 10; bases outside the gene matches: 10. This CDR3 comprises 15 residues. The CDR3 nucleotides read TGTGCCAGCAGCTTCCGACAGGGGGAGCCGAGGACCATATATTTT. It translates to CASSFRQGEPRTIYF. The full variable domain, rest sourced from reference TRBV7-2 and TRBJ1-3, is GAGVSQSPSNKVTEKGKDVELRCDPISGHTALYWYRQSLGQGLEFLIYFQGNSAPDKSGLPSDRFSAERTGGSVSTLTIQRTQQEDSAVYLCASSFRQGEPRTIYFGEGSWLTVV.

The V gene is TRBV11-2, the J gene TRBJ1-2, with 8 positions matching TRBD1. Germline values: CDR1 SGHAT, CDR2 FQNNGV. V lost 5 bases and J lost 2; bases outside the gene matches: 7. CDR3 length equals 15 residues. CDR3 bases: TGTGCCAGCAGCCCGAACAGGGGGATCAACTATGGCTACACCTTC. Amino acids: CASSPNRGINYGYTF.

V and J are TRBV11-1 and TRBJ1-1, with TRBD1 as a possible D gene (5 bases). The CDR3 is made up of 14 amino acids. V lost 5 bases and J 4 bases, leaving 14 bases between the germline ends. Germline V gene sequence: CDR1 SGHAT, CDR2 FQDESV (reference sequence). The CDR3 DNA reads as TGTGCCAGCAGCCTTGGGGCTTGGGGCACTGAAGCTTTCTTT. This codes for CASSLGAWGTEAFF.

The V and J genes are TRBV28 and TRBJ1-4; 7 positions match TRBD1. The CDR3 is 14 residues long. Looked up from germline, CDR1 is MDHEN and CDR2 is SYDVKM. With V trimmed by 6 bases and J by 8 bases, 9 bases remained unmatched. CDR3 in amino acids: CASRETGKREKLFF. The CDR3 DNA follows: TGTGCCAGCAGAGAGACAGGGAAACGAGAAAAACTGTTTTTT.

This clone was picked up one time. V gene TRBV7-3 combines with J gene TRBJ2-1; no definite D call. This CDR3 has 12 amino acids. The V gene's germline CDR1 is SGHTA and CDR2 FQGTGA. Trimming left V 2 bases short and J 6 bases short, with 5 bases between. CDR3 coding DNA: TGTGCCAGCAGCTTATCCGGCAATGAGCAGTTCTTC. It codes for CASSLSGNEQFF.